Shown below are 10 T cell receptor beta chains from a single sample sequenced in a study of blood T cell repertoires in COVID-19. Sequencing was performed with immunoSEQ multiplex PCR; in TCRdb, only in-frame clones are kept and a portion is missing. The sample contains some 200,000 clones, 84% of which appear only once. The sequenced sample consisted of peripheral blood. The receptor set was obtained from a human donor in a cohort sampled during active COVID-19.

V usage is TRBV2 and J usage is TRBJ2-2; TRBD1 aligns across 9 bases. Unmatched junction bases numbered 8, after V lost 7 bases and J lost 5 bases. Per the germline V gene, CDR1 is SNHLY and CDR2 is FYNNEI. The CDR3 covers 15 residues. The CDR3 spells CASTQQGAGTGELFF. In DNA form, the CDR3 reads TGTGCCAGCACCCAACAGGGGGCTGGGACCGGGGAGCTGTTTTTT.

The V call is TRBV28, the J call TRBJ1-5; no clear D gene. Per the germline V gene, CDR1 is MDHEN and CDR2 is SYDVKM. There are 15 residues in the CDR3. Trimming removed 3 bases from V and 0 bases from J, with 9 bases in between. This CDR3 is CASSFDSYSNQPQHF. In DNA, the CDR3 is TGTGCCAGCAGTTTTGATAGTTATAGCAATCAGCCCCAGCATTTT. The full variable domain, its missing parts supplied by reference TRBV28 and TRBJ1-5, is DVKVTQSSRYLVKRTGEKVFLECVQDMDHENMFWYRQDPGLGLRLIYFSYDVKMKEKGDIPEGYSVSREKKERFSLILESASTNQTSMYLCASSFDSYSNQPQHFGDGTRLSIL.

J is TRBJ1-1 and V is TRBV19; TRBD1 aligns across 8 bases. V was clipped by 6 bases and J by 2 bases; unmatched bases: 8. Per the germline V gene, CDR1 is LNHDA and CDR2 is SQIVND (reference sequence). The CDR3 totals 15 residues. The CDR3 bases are TGTGCCAGTAGACCCGGGACAGGACTTAACACTGAAGCTTTCTTT. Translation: CASRPGTGLNTEAFF.

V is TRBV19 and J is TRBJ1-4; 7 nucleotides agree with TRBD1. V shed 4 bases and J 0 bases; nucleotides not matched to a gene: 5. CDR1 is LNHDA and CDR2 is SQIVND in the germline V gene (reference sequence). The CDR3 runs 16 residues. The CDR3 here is CASSRDRDSTNEKLFF. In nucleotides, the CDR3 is TGTGCCAGTAGTAGAGACAGGGATTCAACTAATGAAAAACTGTTTTTT.

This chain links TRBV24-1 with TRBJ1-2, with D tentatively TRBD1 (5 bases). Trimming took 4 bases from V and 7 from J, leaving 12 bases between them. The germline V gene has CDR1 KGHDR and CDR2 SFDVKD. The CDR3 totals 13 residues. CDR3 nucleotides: TGTGCCACCAGTGAGTCTCAGGGCTCTGGCTACACCTTC. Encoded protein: CATSESQGSGYTF.

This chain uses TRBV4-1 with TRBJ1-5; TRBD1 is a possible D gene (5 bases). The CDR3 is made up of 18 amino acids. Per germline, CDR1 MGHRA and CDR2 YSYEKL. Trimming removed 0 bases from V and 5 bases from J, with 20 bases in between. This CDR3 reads CASSQDPRGVPKYQPQHF. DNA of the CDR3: TGCGCCAGCAGCCAAGATCCCCGGGGGGTTCCAAAGTATCAGCCCCAGCATTTT.

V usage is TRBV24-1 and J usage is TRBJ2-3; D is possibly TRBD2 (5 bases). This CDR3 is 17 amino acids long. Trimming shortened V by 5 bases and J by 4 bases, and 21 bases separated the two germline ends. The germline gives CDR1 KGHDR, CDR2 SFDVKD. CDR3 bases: TGTGCCACCAGTGGACCGGCGGTGGGAGCTCTCCCAGATACGCAGTATTTT. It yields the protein CATSGPAVGALPDTQYF.

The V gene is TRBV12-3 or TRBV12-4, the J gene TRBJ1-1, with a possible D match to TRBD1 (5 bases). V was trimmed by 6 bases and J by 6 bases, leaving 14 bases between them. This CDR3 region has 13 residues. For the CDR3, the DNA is TGTGCCAGCAGACGGACACCATTCTCTGAAGCTTTCTTT. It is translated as CASRRTPFSEAFF.

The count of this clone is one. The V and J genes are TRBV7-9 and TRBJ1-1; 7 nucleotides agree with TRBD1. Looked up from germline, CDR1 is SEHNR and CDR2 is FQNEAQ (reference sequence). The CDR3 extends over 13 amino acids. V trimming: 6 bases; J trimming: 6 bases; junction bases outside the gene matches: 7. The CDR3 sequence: CASSFYRGAEAFF. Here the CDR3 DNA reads TGTGCCAGCAGTTTTTACAGGGGCGCTGAAGCTTTCTTT.

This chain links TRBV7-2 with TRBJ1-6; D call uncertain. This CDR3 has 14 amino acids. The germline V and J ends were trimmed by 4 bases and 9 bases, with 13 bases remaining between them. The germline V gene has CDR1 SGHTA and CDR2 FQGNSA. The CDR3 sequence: CASSSGLVGSPLHF. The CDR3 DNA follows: TGTGCCAGCAGCTCAGGACTCGTGGGTTCACCCCTCCACTTT.